The entry below describes one T cell receptor beta chain. MiXCR, run by TCRdb on the PCR reads, gives a single entry per CDR3 protein. The sample holds about half a million distinct CDR3 sequences; about a fifth are singletons and the top ten take around 0.86%. The sample belongs to a study of molecular identifiers for immune sequencing clone quantification. Germline values: CDR1 LNHDA, CDR2 SQIVND (reference sequence). Unmatched junction bases numbered 8, after V lost 4 bases and J lost 0 bases. This CDR3 region has 17 residues. This rearrangement joins TRBV19 to TRBJ2-7, with TRBD2 matching over 11 bases. Sequenced sample: naive CD8+ T cells from blood, with Jurkat cell RNA spiked in. Noted subset: FACS-sorted CD8+CD4-CCR7+CD45RA+ naive T cells. The sequence was collected from a human donor in good health. Some libraries in this study had Jurkat cell RNA spiked in. CDR3 sequence reads: CASSTSGRRATSYEQYF. The CDR3 DNA follows: TGTGCCAGTAGTACTAGCGGGAGGAGGGCGACCTCCTACGAGCAGTACTTC.